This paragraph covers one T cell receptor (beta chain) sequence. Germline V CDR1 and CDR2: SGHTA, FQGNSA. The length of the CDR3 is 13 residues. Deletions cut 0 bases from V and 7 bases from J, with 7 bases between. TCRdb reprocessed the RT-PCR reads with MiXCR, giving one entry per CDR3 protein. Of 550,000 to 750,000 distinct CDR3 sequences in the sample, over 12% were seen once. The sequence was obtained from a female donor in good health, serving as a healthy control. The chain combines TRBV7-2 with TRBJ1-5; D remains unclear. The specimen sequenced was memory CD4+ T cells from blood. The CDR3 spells CASSLASEQPQHF. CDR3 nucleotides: TGTGCCAGCAGCTTAGCTTCGGAACAGCCCCAGCATTTT.